This T cell receptor beta chain stems from a study of CXCR3-negative and CXCR3-positive naive CD8 T cells. Study in general: Each library gave roughly 1.4 +/- 0.3 million of roughly 140 million TRB reads.

TRB cDNA libraries were made by UMI-labeled 5' RACE. Reprocessing the 5' RACE reads, TCRdb reports a single entry for every CDR3 protein and omits DNA. The sample's table shows over 20,000 distinct CDR3 sequences. Within the CD8+ T cell compartment, naive cells were CD45RO-CCR7+CD27+CD95-. The specimen sequenced was naive CXCR3- CD8+ T cells from blood. Sample subset: CD45RO-CCR7+CD27+CD95- naive CD8+ T cells lacking CXCR3 (TNR3-). The source is a human donor in good health. Some clones in this sample may be carry-over from other donors' samples.

Here the CDR3 reads CASSPAQGGIQYF. The genes are TRBV7-9 and TRBJ2-4; the TCRdb D gene call, TRBD1, has no DNA to confirm it. The CDR3 length is 13 residues. Germline lookup yields CDR1 SEHNR and CDR2 FQNEAQ (reference sequence). The variable domain in full, with the rest retrieved from reference TRBV7-9 and TRBJ2-4, is DTGVSQNPRHKITKRGQNVTFRCDPISEHNRLYWYRQTLGQGPEFLTYFQNEAQLEKSRLLSDRFSAERPKGSFSTLEIQRTEQGDSAMYLCASSPAQGGIQYFGAGTRLSVL.